This T cell receptor beta chain is drawn from a study of blood T cells in healthy people across ages. Findings and limits, study-wide: Diversity was estimated from one million T cells, and these estimates were considered underestimates. Per million T cells, the diversity of TCR beta decreased roughly linearly as age advanced.

Using a J-beta primer mix together with a sample-barcoded 5' primer, a second PCR was run for about 6 to 12 cycles. MiXCR, run by TCRdb on the 5' RACE reads, gives a single entry per CDR3 protein. This sample has approximately 1.5 million distinct CDR3 sequences; 42% occur once, and the top ten carry about 4.1%. Each donor gave approximately 9.1 milliliters of peripheral blood. Turning to this clonotype: Its specificity is not known. An end of the junction differs from the germline gene, which may be a read error.

The CDR3 totals 15 residues. In germline, CDR1 is SGDLS, CDR2 YYNGEE. The sample comprised blood. The receptor was isolated from a woman between 18 and 29 years old in good health. The chain joins TRBV9 to TRBJ1-4; 7 nucleotides line up with TRBD1. The CDR3 sequence is CASSGGQDPKEKLFF. The CDR3 coding sequence is TGTGCCAGCAGCGGAGGACAGGACCCTAAGGAAAAACTGTTTTTT.